The 5 T cell receptor beta chains in this list originate from one sample, sequenced in a study of PD-1 blockade in mismatch repair-deficient tumors. Measured with immunoSEQ multiplex PCR; TCRdb has only the in-frame clones, and not every one. The sample has about 120,000 clones, 85% to 90% seen once. The sequencing here drew on peripheral blood, taken 70 to 72 weeks after starting pembrolizumab. Receptors originate from an adult with mismatch repair-deficient cancer.

The chain carries TRBV7-8 and TRBJ2-1; TRBD2 agrees at 7 bases. Per germline, CDR1 SGHVS and CDR2 FQNEAQ. V was clipped by 2 bases and J by 0 bases; unmatched bases: 19. The CDR3 length is 21 residues. CDR3 amino acids: CASSLFRVSESGGSSYNEQFF. DNA for the CDR3: TGTGCCAGCAGCTTATTTCGTGTTAGCGAGTCGGGGGGAAGCTCCTACAATGAGCAGTTCTTC.

The chain employs TRBV4-1 and TRBJ1-2, with 9 bases that match TRBD1. The J segment lost 3 bases and the V segment lost 3 bases, leaving 14 bases of the junction unmatched. Germline assignment: CDR1 MGHRA and CDR2 YSYEKL. CDR3 length equals 18 residues. CDR3 sequence reads: CASSQGGTGMGYDYGYTF. The DNA of the CDR3 is TGCGCCAGCAGCCAGGGCGGGACAGGGATGGGCTATGACTATGGCTACACCTTC.

This clone was seen a handful of times. V gene TRBV9 combines with J gene TRBJ1-5; D gene unclear. The CDR3 is 15 residues long. V was pared by 0 bases and J by 4 bases, with 11 bases between. The germline CDR1 and CDR2 sequences are SGDLS and YYNGEE. The chain's CDR3 is CASSVGGLGNQPQHF. As DNA, the CDR3 is TGTGCCAGCAGCGTAGGAGGGCTGGGGAATCAGCCCCAGCATTTT.

This clone was recorded only once. The chain couples TRBV7-9 to TRBJ2-2, with unresolved D. The CDR3 extends over 16 amino acids. The germline CDR1 and CDR2 sequences are SEHNR and FQNEAQ (reference sequence). Deletions cut 3 bases from V and 0 bases from J, with 11 bases between. CDR3 sequence reads: CASSFLSQANTGELFF. In nucleotides, the CDR3 is TGTGCCAGCAGCTTTCTCAGTCAGGCGAACACCGGGGAGCTGTTTTTT.

V is TRBV11-3 and J is TRBJ2-7; D possibly corresponds to TRBD1 (6 bases). This CDR3 contains 15 residues. V lost 1 base and J lost 2, with 12 bases in between. Per germline, CDR1 SGHNT and CDR2 YENEEA. This chain's CDR3 is CASSLGSGDTYEQYF. The CDR3 DNA reads as TGTGCCAGCAGCTTAGGCTCAGGGGACACCTACGAGCAGTACTTC.